The 17 T cell receptor beta chains reported below all come from one sample, sequenced in a study of T cells in Graves' hyperthyroidism and ophthalmopathy. The investigators amplified TCR beta CDR3 regions from RNA transcripts. An initial round of RT-PCR targeting the TCR CDR3 relied on the HTBI primer set. TCRdb redid the calling of the multiplex PCR reads with MiXCR, one entry per CDR3 protein. The table has hundreds of thousands of distinct CDR3 sequences, about 20% seen once. Sequenced: blood. Source of these receptors: a man in his forties with Graves' ophthalmopathy.

At least ten counts were recorded for this clonotype. The V and J genes are TRBV7-2 and TRBJ1-1, with no clear D. CDR1 is SGHTA, CDR2 FQGNSA, per germline. V dropped 2 bases and J dropped 7 bases, with 11 bases sitting between them. CDR3 length: 13 amino acids. CDR3 nucleotide sequence: TGTGCCAGCAGCTTAACCCCACAAAGTGAAGCTTTCTTT. It codes for CASSLTPQSEAFF.

This clonotype has ten or more counts. The rearrangement links TRBV20-1 to TRBJ1-2; 10 nucleotides agree with TRBD1. Unmatched junction bases numbered 1, after V lost 4 bases and J lost 5 bases. Germline V lookup: CDR1 DFQATT, CDR2 SNEGSKA (reference sequence). The CDR3 is 12 residues long. In DNA form, the CDR3 reads TGCAGTGCTACGGGACAGGGGTATGGCTACACCTTC. Its translation is CSATGQGYGYTF.

J is TRBJ1-2 and V is TRBV4-3; maybe TRBD1 (5 bases). CDR1 LGHNA and CDR2 YSLEER come from the germline V gene. The CDR3 length is 14 residues. Trimming shortened V by 0 bases and J by 4 bases, and 9 bases separated the two germline ends. CDR3 protein: CASSQDVRAYGYTF. The CDR3 nucleotides are TGCGCCAGCAGCCAAGATGTCAGGGCCTATGGCTACACCTTC.

With regard to this clonotype: A much larger clone is a single base away; this may be a read error. The CDR3 region is CASSLGQEPDTQYF. CDR3 coding DNA: TGTGCCAGCAGCCTCGGACAGGAGCCAGATACGCAGTATTTT. The chain employs TRBV13 and TRBJ2-3; 7 bases agree with TRBD1. The CDR3 has 14 residues. The V gene end was trimmed by 5 bases and the J gene end by 4 bases; junction bases not matched to a gene: 6. Germline CDR1 and CDR2: PRHDT and FYEKMQ (reference sequence).

This clonotype has ten or more counts. The chain joins TRBV20-1 to TRBJ1-1, with D unresolved. The CDR3 has 14 amino acids. Trimming pared 2 bases from V and 1 base from J, leaving 11 bases between. CDR1 and CDR2 (germline): DFQATT, SNEGSKA (reference sequence). Here the CDR3 DNA reads TGCAGTGCTAGATACCCCAATCGGAACACTGAAGCTTTCTTT. This gives the protein CSARYPNRNTEAFF.

This clonotype was counted ten times or more. The chain joins TRBV7-3 to TRBJ2-3; 7 nucleotides match TRBD2. This CDR3 contains 17 residues. Germline V gene data show CDR1 as SGHTA and CDR2 as FQGTGA. With V trimmed by 0 bases and J by 1 base, 7 bases remained unmatched. The DNA for the CDR3 is TGTGCCAGCAGCTTAACGCCTGGGAGGGCCGGCACAGATACGCAGTATTTT. This translates into CASSLTPGRAGTDTQYF.

This clonotype was seen once. The chain couples TRBV6-1 to TRBJ1-6, with 7 bases matching TRBD1. The V segment lost 5 bases and the J segment 7 bases; nucleotides outside the gene matches: 11. This CDR3 has 16 residues. Germline values: CDR1 MNHNS, CDR2 SASEGT. CDR3 sequence (DNA): TGTGCCAGCAGTCGTGGAGGGGGCATAGGGAATTCACCCCTCCACTTT. This codes for CASSRGGGIGNSPLHF.

This clonotype appeared a few times. The chain uses TRBV10-3 and TRBJ2-2; TRBD2 matches at 16 bases. This CDR3 contains 15 residues. V was clipped by 8 bases and J by 4 bases; unmatched bases: 1. Germline V gene lookup returns CDR1 ENHRY and CDR2 SYGVKD. CDR3 protein: CAIGTSGGATGELFF. For the CDR3, the DNA is TGTGCCATCGGGACTAGCGGGGGGGCCACCGGGGAGCTGTTTTTT.

The chain uses TRBV13 and TRBJ2-1; 9 nucleotides agree with TRBD2. V trimming: 4 bases; J trimming: 6 bases; junction bases outside the gene matches: 10. The CDR3 is 16 residues long. The germline CDR1 and CDR2 sequences are PRHDT and FYEKMQ (reference sequence). CDR3 DNA: TGTGCCAGCAGCTCAGCGGGGGGCCCCGAATTCAATGAGCAGTTCTTC. Amino acids: CASSSAGGPEFNEQFF. The full variable domain, its missing parts supplied by reference TRBV13 and TRBJ2-1, is AAGVIQSPRHLIKEKRETATLKCYPIPRHDTVYWYQQGPGQDPQFLISFYEKMQSDKGSIPDRFSAQQFSDYHSELNMSSLELGDSALYFCASSSAGGPEFNEQFFGPGTRLTVL.

This clonotype was detected ten times or more. V usage is TRBV27 and J usage is TRBJ2-7; 7 bases are shared with TRBD1. The V gene end was trimmed by 5 bases and the J gene end by 6 bases; junction bases not matched to a gene: 4. In germline, CDR1 is MNHEY, CDR2 SMNVEV (reference sequence). This CDR3 contains 12 residues. CDR3 sequence reads: CASSPTGLEQYF. The DNA of the CDR3 is TGTGCCAGCAGTCCGACAGGGCTCGAGCAGTACTTC.

In its sample, this clonotype was seen many times. The V gene is TRBV12-3 or TRBV12-4, the J gene TRBJ2-5, with 16 positions matching TRBD2. Trimming took 5 bases from V and 2 from J; bases not matched to a gene: 14. CDR3 length: 20 amino acids. The CDR3 here is CASSPRPGTSGGALQETQYF. CDR3 DNA: TGTGCCAGCAGTCCCCGCCCTGGGACTAGCGGGGGGGCGCTGCAAGAGACCCAGTACTTC.

The J gene is TRBJ2-2, the V gene TRBV10-1, with D unclear. The germline CDR1 and CDR2 sequences are WNHNN and SYGVQD (reference sequence). The length of the CDR3 is 15 residues. V was cut by 4 bases and J by 2 bases, with 11 bases left in between. CDR3 in DNA: TGCGCCAGCAGTGGACGGATGGATAACACCGGGGAGCTGTTTTTT. Its protein product is CASSGRMDNTGELFF.

This rearrangement joins TRBV6-1 to TRBJ1-2, with 7 bases lining up with TRBD1. V trimming: 2 bases; J trimming: 6 bases; junction bases outside the gene matches: 6. The CDR3 is made up of 14 amino acids. The germline V gene encodes CDR1 MNHNS and CDR2 SASEGT. The DNA for the CDR3 is TGTGCCAGCAGTGAATCTAGAGGGGGCGATGGCTACACCTTC. It translates to CASSESRGGDGYTF.

On this clonotype: A much bigger clone sits one base away, suggesting this may be a read error. This rearrangement joins TRBV27 to TRBJ1-1; D uncertain. Germline V gives CDR1 MNHEY, CDR2 SMNVEV (reference sequence). The V end lost 7 bases, the J end lost 3 bases, and 21 bases lay between the germline ends. The CDR3 sequence is 16 residues long. The CDR3 bases are TGTGCCAGCAAGGCCACTCCCAGGCGGGTGGACACTGAAGCTTTCTTT. Translation: CASKATPRRVDTEAFF.

This clonotype was picked up a small number of times. This sequence joins TRBV7-9 and TRBJ2-1, with D possibly matching TRBD1 (6 bases). The CDR3 contains 14 residues. V lost 0 bases to trimming and J lost 8 bases, with 11 bases between them. Germline CDR1 and CDR2: SEHNR and FQNEAQ (reference sequence). The CDR3 loop is CASSLAGEGDEQFF. Here the CDR3 DNA reads TGTGCCAGCAGCTTAGCGGGAGAGGGGGATGAGCAGTTCTTC.

This clonotype occurred a few times. The V and J genes are TRBV27 and TRBJ2-7; weak D call: TRBD1 (5 bases). The ends were cut back, 3 bases at V and 0 bases at J, with 9 bases in the middle. Per the germline V gene, CDR1 is MNHEY and CDR2 is SMNVEV (reference sequence). This CDR3 has 14 residues. The CDR3 loop reads CASSFAGRSYEQYF. The CDR3, as DNA: TGTGCCAGCAGTTTCGCAGGGCGCTCCTACGAGCAGTACTTC.

CDR3 sequence: CASSNWAGGQNYGYTF. CDR3 nucleotides: TGTGCCAGCAGCAACTGGGCAGGGGGCCAAAACTATGGCTACACCTTC. The chain uses TRBV5-6 and TRBJ1-2; 8 bases fit TRBD1. This CDR3 is built from 16 residues. Germline assignment: CDR1 SGHDT and CDR2 YYEEEE. V lost 4 bases, J lost 2 bases, and 10 bases stayed unmatched.